This T cell receptor (beta chain) emerged from a study of T cell responses to AZD1222 COVID-19 vaccine. Overall study results and limits: Baseline seropositivity characterized only a handful of AZD1222 recipients.

In regard to this clone: Its antigen is not known.

Only in-frame clones appear in the TCRdb table, and some are missing; sequencing was by immunoSEQ multiplex PCR. The table lists about 130,000 clones, around 90% of them singletons. Germline V CDR1 and CDR2: KGHSH, LQKENI. This CDR3 is 13 amino acids long. V lost 4 bases and J lost 1, with 5 bases in between. The chain links TRBV18 to TRBJ1-5; unclear D gene. The receptor's source is an adult who received the AZD1222 COVID-19 vaccine. The sample consisted of peripheral blood, taken 28 days after the second AZD1222 dose. In DNA form, the CDR3 reads TGTGCCAGCTCACGGGAGAGCAATCAGCCCCAGCATTTT. This gives the protein CASSRESNQPQHF.